This TCR beta chain was sequenced for a study of cytomegalovirus exposure and HLA in healthy donors. Germline-derived CDR1 and CDR2 are SGHRS and YFSETQ. CDR3 size: 17 residues. Unmatched junction bases numbered 12, after V lost 3 bases and J lost 5 bases. This clone was seen a handful of times. The PCR used 60 Vbeta and 13 Jbeta primers. Generated by immunoSEQ multiplex PCR, the TCRdb table keeps only in-frame clones and is missing some. This table has about 110,000 clones, about 80% appearing once. Sample: PBMCs. This TCR derives from a female donor in good health and CMV-seropositive. The chain combines TRBV5-1 with TRBJ2-1; TRBD2 agrees at 9 bases. The CDR3 region is CASSWGGLAGRNNEQFF. In DNA form, the CDR3 reads TGCGCCAGCAGCTGGGGGGGGCTAGCGGGACGAAACAATGAGCAGTTCTTC.